Listed below are T cell receptor beta chains from one sample, sequenced in a study of identical twins. TCRdb recomputed calls from the 5' RACE reads with MiXCR, one row per CDR3 protein. The sample consists of roughly 280,000 distinct CDR3 sequences, roughly 9.8% of them appearing once. A further study also used this sample, focusing on yellow fever vaccine responses in identical twins.

Sequencing used CD8+ T cells sorted from blood. Receptor source: a woman between 18 and 29 years old in good health. The CDR3 runs from the conserved cysteine through the conserved F or W. A D gene is named only where the DNA matches it firmly. Size is omitted from some rows. Given values are once, few, many or a class for expanded clones.

size: NA; D: NA; V: TRBV24-1; J: TRBJ2-3; CDR3: CATSDFRNTDTQYF; DNA: TGTGCCACCAGTGATTTTCGCAATACAGATACGCAGTATTTT
size: many; D: TRBD2; V: TRBV12-3/TRBV12-4; J: TRBJ2-1; CDR3: CASRQEASGGNNEQFF; DNA: TGTGCCAGCAGGCAAGAGGCTAGCGGGGGAAACAATGAGCAGTTCTTC
size: NA; D: NA; V: TRBV18; J: TRBJ2-3; CDR3: CASSHPAASPDTQYF; DNA: TGTGCCAGCTCACACCCCGCGGCTAGCCCAGATACGCAGTATTTT
size: many; D: TRBD1; V: TRBV7-8; J: TRBJ1-6; CDR3: CASSPGTANYNSPLHF; DNA: TGTGCCAGCAGCCCTGGGACAGCGAACTATAATTCACCCCTCCACTTT
size: many; D: TRBD1; V: TRBV5-1; J: TRBJ2-1; CDR3: CASSLRTGSSYNEQFF; DNA: TGCGCCAGCAGCCTAAGGACAGGGAGCTCCTACAATGAGCAGTTCTTC
size: NA; D: TRBD2; V: TRBV6-1; J: TRBJ2-5; CDR3: CASSGTSGGAETQYF; DNA: TGTGCCAGCAGTGGGACTAGCGGGGGGGCCGAGACCCAGTACTTC
size: many; D: NA; V: TRBV5-6; J: TRBJ2-5; CDR3: CASSLMAAELVKETQYF; DNA: TGTGCCAGCAGCCTGATGGCAGCGGAGCTTGTAAAAGAGACCCAGTACTTC
size: few; D: TRBD2; V: TRBV7-2; J: TRBJ2-7; CDR3: CASSSLGQRGSYEQYF; DNA: TGTGCCAGCAGCTCCCTGGGGCAGCGGGGCTCCTACGAGCAGTACTTC
size: once; D: TRBD2; V: TRBV7-7; J: TRBJ2-5; CDR3: CASSLAGQQETQYF; DNA: TGTGCTAGCAGCTTAGCGGGGCAGCAAGAGACCCAGTACTTC
size: few; D: NA; V: TRBV6-4; J: TRBJ2-2; CDR3: CASSRDSRTGELFF; DNA: TGTGCCAGCAGTAGGGATTCTAGGACCGGGGAGCTGTTTTTT
size: few; D: NA; V: TRBV11-2; J: TRBJ2-7; CDR3: CASSLDPGGSYEQYF; DNA: TGTGCCAGCAGCTTAGATCCAGGGGGGAGCTACGAGCAGTACTTC